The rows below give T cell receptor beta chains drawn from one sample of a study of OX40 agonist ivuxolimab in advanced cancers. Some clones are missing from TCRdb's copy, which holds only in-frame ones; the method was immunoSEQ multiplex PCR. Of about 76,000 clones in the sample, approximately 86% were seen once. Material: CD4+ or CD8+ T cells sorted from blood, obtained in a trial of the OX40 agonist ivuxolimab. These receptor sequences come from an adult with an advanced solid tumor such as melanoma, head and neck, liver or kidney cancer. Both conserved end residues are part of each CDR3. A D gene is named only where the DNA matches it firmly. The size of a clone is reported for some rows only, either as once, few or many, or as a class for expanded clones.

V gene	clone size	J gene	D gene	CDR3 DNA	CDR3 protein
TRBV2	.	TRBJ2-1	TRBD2	TGTGCCAGCAGCCTACGGGGGGGGGCCAGGGATGAGCAGTTCTTC	CASSLRGGARDEQFF
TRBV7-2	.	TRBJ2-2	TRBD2	TGTGCCAGCAGCTTATTGCCAGCGGGGGGTGGCGGGGAGCTGTTTTTT	CASSLLPAGGGGELFF
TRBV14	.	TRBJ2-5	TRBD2	TGTGCCAGCAGCCAAGAAGATGGGCTAGCGGGGGGGCAAGAGACCCAGTACTTC	CASSQEDGLAGGQETQYF
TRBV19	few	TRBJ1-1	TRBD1	TGTGCCAGTAGTATTGACAGGGGAAGCACTGAAGCTTTCTTT	CASSIDRGSTEAFF
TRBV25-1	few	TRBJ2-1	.	TGTGCCAGCAGTGGGGCGGGGTTCCGCAATGAGCAGTTCTTC	CASSGAGFRNEQFF
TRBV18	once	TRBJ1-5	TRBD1	TGTGCCAGCTCACTGGGACAGGTCAATCAGCCCCAGCATTTT	CASSLGQVNQPQHF
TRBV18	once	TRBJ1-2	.	TGTGCCAGCTCAGCAGGGGATCCCTCCTTTGAGGGCTACACCTTC	CASSAGDPSFEGYTF
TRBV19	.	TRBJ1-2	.	TGTGCCAGTAGTCCTTCGGGCCAAAACTATGGCTACACCTTC	CASSPSGQNYGYTF
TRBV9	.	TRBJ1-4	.	TGTGCCAGCAGCGACTCACGGGGGGGAAAACTGTTTTTT	CASSDSRGGKLFF
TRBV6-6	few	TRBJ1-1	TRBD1	TGTGCCAGCAGCTCCTTCCCGACAGGGCGCCCTGAAGCTTTCTTT	CASSSFPTGRPEAFF
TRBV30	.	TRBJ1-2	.	TGTGCCTGGAGTAGTCAAGGGTACTATGGCTACACCTTC	CAWSSQGYYGYTF
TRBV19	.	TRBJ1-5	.	TGTGCCAGTCGACAGCTTCTGGAGAACAATCAGCCCCAGCATTTT	CASRQLLENNQPQHF
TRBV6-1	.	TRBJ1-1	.	TGTGCCAGCAGTCCTGGGGGGCTTGAAGCTTTCTTT	CASSPGGLEAFF
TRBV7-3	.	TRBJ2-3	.	TGTGCCAGCAGTCCGGGCCAGGGTAGGGTAGATACGCAGTATTTT	CASSPGQGRVDTQYF
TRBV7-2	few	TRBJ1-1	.	TGTGCCAGCAGCTTGTCGTATGGGGACATCATCAGGGACACTGAAGCTTTCTTT	CASSLSYGDIIRDTEAFF
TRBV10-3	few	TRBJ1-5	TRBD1	TGTGCCACCCAGGGACAGGGAGACCCTGGCAGCAATCAGCCCCAGCATTTT	CATQGQGDPGSNQPQHF
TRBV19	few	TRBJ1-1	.	TGTGCCAGTGGGTGGGGACAAGCTTTCTTT	CASGWGQAFF
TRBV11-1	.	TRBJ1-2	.	TGTGCCAGCAGCTCCACCAGGGACGGGCCTTATGGCTACACCTTC	CASSSTRDGPYGYTF
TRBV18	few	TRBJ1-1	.	TGTGCCAGCTCACCCACTATGAACACTGAAGCTTTCTTT	CASSPTMNTEAFF
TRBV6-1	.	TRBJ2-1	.	TGTGCCAGCAGTGACCCCGGGAACCAGAGAGGGCAGTTCTTC	CASSDPGNQRGQFF
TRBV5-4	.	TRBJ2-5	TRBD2	TGTGCCAGCAGCTTGGGTGCGGGGGGCGGAGGCGATCAAGAGACCCAGTACTTC	CASSLGAGGGGDQETQYF
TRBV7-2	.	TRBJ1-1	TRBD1	TGTGCCAGCAGCTCACAGGGGAGGGTCACTGAAGCTTTCTTT	CASSSQGRVTEAFF
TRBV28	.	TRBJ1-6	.	TGTGCCAGCAAAGATCCAAGCTCCTATAATTCACCCCTCCACTTT	CASKDPSSYNSPLHF
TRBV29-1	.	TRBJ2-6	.	TGCAGCGTTCCGAAGGGGTCGTCCTCTGGGGCCAACGTCCTGACTTTC	CSVPKGSSSGANVLTF
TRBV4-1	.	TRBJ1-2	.	TGCGCCAGCAGCCGTGATACTGCTAACTATGGCTACACCTTC	CASSRDTANYGYTF
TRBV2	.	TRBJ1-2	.	TGTGCCAGCAGTGTGGGGGGGATAGGCTACACCTTC	CASSVGGIGYTF
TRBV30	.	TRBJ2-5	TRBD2	TGTGCCTGGAGTAGTAAGGGACTAGCGGGCGGAGAGACCCAGTACTTC	CAWSSKGLAGGETQYF
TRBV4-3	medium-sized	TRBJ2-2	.	TGCGCCAGCAGCCAAGAAAATGGAATTGTGAACACCGGGGAGCTGTTTTTT	CASSQENGIVNTGELFF